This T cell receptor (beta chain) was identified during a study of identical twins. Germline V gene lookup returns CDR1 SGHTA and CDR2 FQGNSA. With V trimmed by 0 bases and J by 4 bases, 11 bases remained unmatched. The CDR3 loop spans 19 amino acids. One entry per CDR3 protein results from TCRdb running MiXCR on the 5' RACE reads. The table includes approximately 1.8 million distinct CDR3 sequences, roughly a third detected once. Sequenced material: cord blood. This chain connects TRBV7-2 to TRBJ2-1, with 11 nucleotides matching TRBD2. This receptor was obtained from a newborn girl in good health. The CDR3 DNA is TGTGCCAGCAGCTTAGCTCTAGCGGGAGGAGTCGGGTCTTACAATGAGCAGTTCTTC. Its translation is CASSLALAGGVGSYNEQFF.